These 24 T cell receptor beta chains originate from one sample sequenced in a study of ipilimumab plus nivolumab after autologous stem cell transplantation. Repertoires were generated with immunoSEQ multiplex PCR, while TCRdb's copy carries only in-frame clones and drops some. The table shows over 80,000 clones, with approximately 86% occurring only once. The sequencing used PBMCs, collected in a trial of ipilimumab plus nivolumab as post-transplant consolidation. Source of these receptors: a male donor with diffuse large B-cell lymphoma.

This sequence joins TRBV2 and TRBJ1-5; the D gene is possibly TRBD1 (5 bases). V shed 5 bases and J shed 2 bases, with 10 bases lying between them. The CDR3 has 14 amino acids. CDR1 is SNHLY, CDR2 FYNNEI, per germline. Here the CDR3 reads CASSPGGGNQPQHF. The CDR3 region has the DNA TGTGCCAGCAGTCCGGGGGGTGGCAATCAGCCCCAGCATTTT.

The V gene is TRBV19, the J gene TRBJ1-6; maybe TRBD1 (6 bases). The CDR3 sequence is 13 residues long. In germline, CDR1 is LNHDA, CDR2 SQIVND (reference sequence). Trimming removed 5 bases from V and 10 bases from J, with 12 bases in between. Here the CDR3 reads CASSLQGKSPLHF. The CDR3 nucleotides are TGTGCCAGTAGTCTACAGGGAAAATCACCCCTCCACTTT.

V usage is TRBV6-6 and J usage is TRBJ1-5, with D perhaps matching TRBD1 (5 bases). V shed 4 bases and J shed 7 bases, with 11 bases lying between them. Germline-derived CDR1 and CDR2 are MNHNY and SVGAGI (reference sequence). The CDR3 loop spans 13 amino acids. This chain's CDR3 is CASSFWGEQPQHF. CDR3 sequence (DNA): TGTGCCAGCAGTTTTTGGGGGGAGCAGCCCCAGCATTTT.

The gene calls are TRBV5-4 and TRBJ1-4, with D unclear. Germline loops: CDR1 SGHNT, CDR2 YYREEE (reference sequence). The CDR3 is 14 residues long. V lost 4 bases and J lost 5, with 12 bases in between. CDR3 in DNA: TGTGCCAGCAGCAAATCCTACACCAATGAAAAACTGTTTTTT. It encodes CASSKSYTNEKLFF. Complete variable domain (other parts from reference TRBV5-4 and TRBJ1-4): ETGVTQSPTHLIKTRGQQVTLRCSSQSGHNTVSWYQQALGQGPQFIFQYYREEENGRGNFPPRFSGLQFPNYSSELNVNALELDDSALYLCASSKSYTNEKLFFGSGTQLSVL.

The V gene is TRBV2, the J gene TRBJ1-5; D may be TRBD1 (6 bases). CDR3 size: 13 residues. Germline loops: CDR1 SNHLY, CDR2 FYNNEI. Trimming left V 6 bases short and J 6 bases short, with 12 bases between. The DNA for the CDR3 is TGTGCCAGCAGATACAGGGAAACTCAGCCCCAGCATTTT. It codes for CASRYRETQPQHF.

This chain joins TRBV14 and TRBJ2-7, with D uncertain. Between the trimmed V and J ends, which lost 4 bases and 5 bases, there was a span of 12 bases. The germline V gene has CDR1 SGHDN and CDR2 FVKESK. CDR3 length equals 13 residues. Here the CDR3 DNA reads TGTGCCAGCAGCCGAGCCTTGCTGGACGAGCAGTACTTC. Translated: CASSRALLDEQYF.

This chain uses TRBV19 with TRBJ2-5, with D maybe TRBD1 (6 bases). The end of the DNA fits TRBJ2-7 better, so the J call may be wrong. CDR1 and CDR2 (germline): LNHDA, SQIVND (reference sequence). The CDR3 spans 13 residues. In nucleotides, the CDR3 is TGTGCCAGTAGTATAGCCCGACAGGACGAGCAGTACTTC. This encodes CASSIARQDEQYF.

V and J are TRBV20-1 and TRBJ2-1; D uncertain. The CDR3 has 11 residues. Germline V gene lookup returns CDR1 DFQATT and CDR2 SNEGSKA (reference sequence). Trimming removed 2 bases from V and 8 bases from J, with 7 bases in between. For the CDR3, the DNA is TGCAGTGCTAGAAAGGTCGATGAGCAGTTCTTC. Amino acids: CSARKVDEQFF.

The chain couples TRBV2 to TRBJ2-7; either TRBD1 or TRBD2 may fit D (6 bases each). This CDR3 has 14 residues. CDR1 is SNHLY and CDR2 is FYNNEI in the germline V gene. V was pared by 7 bases and J by 3 bases, with 16 bases between. The CDR3 DNA follows: TGTGCCAGCACACAATGGGGGGCAGGCTACGAGCAGTACTTC. Its protein is CASTQWGAGYEQYF.

The chain couples TRBV29-1 to TRBJ2-5; D is ambiguous. The V gene lost 0 bases and the J gene lost 0 bases, with 5 bases spanning the gap. The CDR3 runs to 13 residues. The germline CDR1 and CDR2 sequences are SQVTM and ANQGSEA. CDR3 coding DNA: TGCAGCGTTGAAGACAGGAACCAAGAGACCCAGTACTTC. Translated: CSVEDRNQETQYF. The full variable domain, with the rest looked up from reference TRBV29-1 and TRBJ2-5, is SAVISQKPSRDICQRGTSLTIQCQVDSQVTMMFWYRQQPGQSLTLIATANQGSEATYESGFVIDKFPISRPNLTFSTLTVSNMSPEDSSIYLCSVEDRNQETQYFGPGTRLLVL.

V usage is TRBV6-1 and J usage is TRBJ2-2; D could derive from TRBD1 or TRBD2 (5 bases each). Germline-derived CDR1 and CDR2 are MNHNS and SASEGT. V was clipped by 9 bases and J by 3 bases, with 11 bases between them. The CDR3 covers 13 residues. CDR3 sequence (DNA): TGTGCCAGTAGCGACAGATACACCGGGGAGCTGTTTTTT. Its protein is CASSDRYTGELFF.

V and J are TRBV9 and TRBJ2-7, with a tentative D call TRBD2 (6 bases). Germline CDR1 reads SGDLS; CDR2 reads YYNGEE. Trimming took 0 bases from V and 0 from J, leaving 10 bases between them. The CDR3 loop spans 15 amino acids. The CDR3 DNA follows: TGTGCCAGCAGCGTAGTTCTAGCGAGCTCCTACGAGCAGTACTTC. Translated, it gives CASSVVLASSYEQYF. Combining the CDR3 with reference TRBV9 and TRBJ2-7 gives the whole variable domain DSGVTQTPKHLITATGQRVTLRCSPRSGDLSVYWYQQSLDQGLQFLIQYYNGEERAKGNILERFSAQQFPDLHSELNLSSLELGDSALYFCASSVVLASSYEQYFGPGTRLTVT.

This rearrangement joins TRBV6-1 to TRBJ2-5, with 15 nucleotides matching TRBD2. The germline CDR1 and CDR2 sequences are MNHNS and SASEGT. J gave up 5 bases and V 4 bases, and 5 bases lay outside the gene matches. This CDR3 is built from 16 residues. CDR3 nucleotide sequence: TGTGCCAGCAGTGTGAGAGGACTAGCGGGGGGGGAGACCCAGTACTTC. Its protein is CASSVRGLAGGETQYF.

The chain recombines TRBV7-8 with TRBJ1-5; D unresolved. CDR1 SGHVS and CDR2 FQNEAQ come from the germline V gene. V was pared by 5 bases and J by 0 bases, with 17 bases between. CDR3 length: 17 amino acids. The CDR3 nucleotides are TGTGCCAGCAGCCCCTATGGGGTCCAATATAGCAATCAGCCCCAGCATTTT. It translates to CASSPYGVQYSNQPQHF.

This chain uses TRBV7-2 with TRBJ1-2; no firm D call. In germline, CDR1 is SGHTA, CDR2 FQGNSA. V was shortened by 6 bases and J by 0 bases, with 14 bases between the two germline ends. The CDR3 has 15 amino acids. The CDR3 here is CASSPDYVANYGYTF. The CDR3 coding sequence is TGTGCCAGCAGTCCGGATTACGTAGCTAACTATGGCTACACCTTC.

This clone showed up just once. The genes are TRBV27 and TRBJ1-5; tentatively, D is TRBD1 (5 bases). The V end lost 6 bases, the J end lost 5 bases, and 17 bases lay between the germline ends. Germline loops: CDR1 MNHEY, CDR2 SMNVEV (reference sequence). The CDR3 runs to 15 residues. In nucleotides, the CDR3 is TGTGCCAGCAGCCCCGGATGGGACGGATATCAGCCCCAGCATTTT. Amino acids: CASSPGWDGYQPQHF.

This rearrangement joins TRBV7-9 to TRBJ1-4, with D maybe TRBD1 (5 bases). V lost 1 base and J lost 1, with 7 bases in between. Germline V gene data show CDR1 as SEHNR and CDR2 as FQNEAQ (reference sequence). CDR3 length: 15 residues. The CDR3 loop reads CASSLVQGTNEKLFF. In DNA, the CDR3 is TGTGCCAGCAGCTTAGTCCAGGGAACTAATGAAAAACTGTTTTTT.

The chain recombines TRBV7-8 with TRBJ2-2, with 7 nucleotides matching TRBD1. Germline assignment: CDR1 SGHVS and CDR2 FQNEAQ. The CDR3 extends over 15 amino acids. The junction had 7 bases not matched to a gene; V was cut back by 4 bases and J by 5 bases. The CDR3 region has the DNA TGTGCCAGCAGCTCGACAGGGAGTGGAACCGGGGAGCTGTTTTTT. Translated: CASSSTGSGTGELFF.

The chain joins TRBV7-2 to TRBJ2-7, with D maybe TRBD2 (6 bases). The CDR3 totals 13 residues. Germline V gene lookup returns CDR1 SGHTA and CDR2 FQGNSA. V was shortened by 7 bases and J by 4 bases, with 14 bases between the two germline ends. CDR3 nucleotide sequence: TGTGCCAGCAACCCGGGACTGATATACGAGCAGTACTTC. Its translation is CASNPGLIYEQYF.

This clone was detected once. This chain uses TRBV5-1 with TRBJ2-5; 7 bases are shared with TRBD1. The V gene's germline CDR1 is SGHRS and CDR2 YFSETQ. The CDR3 runs 17 residues. The V segment lost 4 bases and the J segment 5 bases; nucleotides outside the gene matches: 17. CDR3 in DNA: TGCGCCAGCAGCCCCAGGGGGAGAAGGGAGAGGGGGGAGACCCAGTACTTC. Translating gives CASSPRGRRERGETQYF. Variable domain in full (rest from reference TRBV5-1 and TRBJ2-5): KAGVTQTPRYLIKTRGQQVTLSCSPISGHRSVSWYQQTPGQGLQFLFEYFSETQRNKGNFPGRFSGRQFSNSRSEMNVSTLELGDSALYLCASSPRGRRERGETQYFGPGTRLLVL.

The genes are TRBV7-6 and TRBJ2-6; D may be TRBD1 (5 bases). This CDR3 region has 18 residues. The germline V and J ends were trimmed by 5 bases and 0 bases, with 17 bases remaining between them. Looked up from germline, CDR1 is SGHVS and CDR2 is FNYEAQ. CDR3 amino acids: CASSPGPISSSGANVLTF. CDR3 bases: TGTGCCAGCAGCCCAGGGCCGATTTCGAGCTCTGGGGCCAACGTCCTGACTTTC. The whole variable domain, filled in from reference TRBV7-6 and TRBJ2-6, reads GAGVSQSPRYKVTKRGQDVALRCDPISGHVSLYWYRQALGQGPEFLTYFNYEAQQDKSGLPNDRFSAERPEGSISTLTIQRTEQRDSAMYRCASSPGPISSSGANVLTFGAGSRLTVL.

The genes are TRBV5-1 and TRBJ2-3, with 12 bases fitting TRBD2. V lost 3 bases to trimming and J lost 2 bases; unmatched junction nucleotides: 4. From germline, CDR1 is SGHRS and CDR2 YFSETQ. CDR3 length: 16 residues. The CDR3 sequence: CASSSGLAGPTDTQYF. The DNA for the CDR3 is TGCGCCAGCAGCTCTGGACTAGCGGGGCCCACAGATACGCAGTATTTT.

The chain joins TRBV7-6 to TRBJ2-3; the D gene is possibly TRBD1 (6 bases). This CDR3 is 16 amino acids long. V was pared by 5 bases and J by 1 base, with 16 bases between. Germline V CDR1 and CDR2: SGHVS, FNYEAQ. The DNA for the CDR3 is TGTGCCAGCAGCGGAACAGGGTTTCTGGGCACAGATACGCAGTATTTT. This sequence encodes CASSGTGFLGTDTQYF.

The rearrangement uses TRBV5-8 and TRBJ1-3; D call uncertain. The CDR3 extends over 15 amino acids. V gave up 4 bases and J gave up 2 bases, with 13 bases separating them. Germline CDR1 reads SGHTS; CDR2 reads YDEGEE. CDR3 residues: CASSLTAFTGNTIYF. In nucleotides, the CDR3 is TGTGCCAGCAGCCTGACCGCTTTTACTGGAAACACCATATATTTT.